This T cell receptor beta chain was captured by sequencing in a study of T-cell memory formation after mild COVID-19. Barcoded TCR alpha and TCR beta cDNA libraries with UMIs came from 5'RACE using constant-segment primers. TCRdb re-called the 5' RACE reads through MiXCR, storing one row per CDR3 protein. This sample has 90,000 to 120,000 distinct CDR3 sequences, with 14% found just once. Whole-study results and caveats: Day 15 to 85 contractors were CD4/CD8 balanced; later expanders leaned CD4+.

This clonotype was picked up a small number of times. Its antigen is currently unknown. V lost 2 bases and J lost 6; bases outside the gene matches: 3. Germline V gene lookup returns CDR1 MDHEN and CDR2 SYDVKM. This CDR3 is built from 13 residues. The sequence came from a man younger than 35 who had mild COVID-19 (a few samples of this study predate the infection). Cell type and time point are not known. This sequence joins TRBV28 and TRBJ2-7; 8 bases are a match to TRBD1. The sample comprised PBMCs or a T cell subset sorted from them (not recorded which). The CDR3 loop reads CASSLGQGAEQYV. DNA of the CDR3: TGTGCCAGCAGTTTAGGGCAGGGGGCCGAGCAGTACGTC.